These T cell receptor beta chains were read from a single sample in a study of PD-1 blockade in classical Hodgkin lymphoma. Sequencing used immunoSEQ multiplex PCR; TCRdb keeps in-frame clones, though not all of them. The sample includes tens of thousands of clones, about nine tenths of them seen just once. The sequenced sample was peripheral blood mononuclear cells (PBMCs), obtained at baseline. The source is a human donor with classical Hodgkin lymphoma. CDR3s include the opening cysteine and the closing phenylalanine or tryptophan. A D gene is named only where the DNA matches it firmly. The size entry is marked missing in some rows and otherwise reads once, few, many or a size class.

D gene | clone size | J gene | V gene | CDR3 protein | CDR3 DNA
TRBD1 | once | TRBJ1-2 | TRBV19 | CASSTLGTGGNYGYTF | TGTGCCAGTAGTACTCTTGGGACAGGGGGCAACTATGGCTACACCTTC
. | . | TRBJ2-1 | TRBV5-6 | CASSFLSSSHNEQFF | TGTGCCAGCAGCTTTCTTTCTAGCTCCCACAATGAGCAGTTCTTC
. | . | TRBJ1-4 | TRBV6-1 | CASSVSHSNEKLFF | TGTGCCAGCAGTGTTAGCCATTCAAATGAAAAACTGTTTTTT
. | . | TRBJ2-1 | TRBV15 | CATSRRQTYNEQFF | TGTGCCACCAGCCGGAGACAGACCTACAATGAGCAGTTCTTC
TRBD2 | . | TRBJ2-7 | TRBV4-3 | CASSPPAGGSYEQYF | TGCGCCAGCAGCCCCCCAGCGGGAGGCTCCTACGAGCAGTACTTC
. | . | TRBJ1-4 | TRBV7-2 | CASSRSGTNEKLFF | TGTGCCAGCAGCCGCTCGGGGACTAATGAAAAACTGTTTTTT
TRBD1 | . | TRBJ1-2 | TRBV11-2 | CASSFSGTGMGGYTF | TGTGCCAGCAGCTTTTCCGGGACAGGGATGGGTGGCTACACCTTC
. | once | TRBJ2-5 | TRBV9 | CASSVVLGETQYF | TGTGCCAGCAGCGTAGTATTAGGGGAGACCCAGTACTTC
. | . | TRBJ2-1 | TRBV9 | CASSGKLSSYNEQFF | TGTGCCAGCAGCGGGAAGTTGAGCTCCTACAATGAGCAGTTCTTC
. | . | TRBJ2-3 | TRBV7-9 | CANSGSSYTDTQYF | TGTGCCAACTCGGGGAGCAGCTACACAGATACGCAGTATTTT
TRBD2 | . | TRBJ2-3 | TRBV10-2 | CASSESNSLAVSTDTQYF | TGCGCCAGCAGTGAGTCGAACTCACTAGCGGTTAGCACAGATACGCAGTATTTT
TRBD1 | few | TRBJ1-1 | TRBV6-5 | CASSSGQGATEAFF | TGTGCCAGCAGTTCTGGACAGGGCGCCACTGAAGCTTTCTTT
. | . | TRBJ1-3 | TRBV4-2 | CASSYLDTSSGNTIYF | TGTGCCAGCAGCTACCTGGACACGAGCTCTGGAAACACCATATATTTT
. | . | TRBJ2-1 | TRBV28 | CASSLFPEGSYNEQFF | TGTGCCAGCAGTTTATTCCCGGAAGGCTCGTACAATGAGCAGTTCTTC
. | . | TRBJ1-5 | TRBV27 | CASSPKGVGVRQPQHF | TGTGCCAGCAGCCCGAAAGGGGTCGGGGTGAGACAGCCCCAGCATTTT
. | . | TRBJ1-2 | TRBV16 | CASSQGFSYGYTF | TGTGCCAGCAGCCAGGGGTTTAGCTATGGCTACACCTTC
TRBD1 | . | TRBJ1-2 | TRBV14 | CASHRGPGYGYTF | TGTGCCAGCCACAGGGGGCCTGGATATGGCTACACCTTC
. | . | TRBJ1-1 | TRBV4-1 | CASSQDPGQKAFF | TGCGCCAGCAGCCAAGATCCAGGGCAGAAAGCTTTCTTT
. | . | TRBJ2-7 | TRBV27 | CASSFSQETSEQYF | TGTGCCAGCAGTTTTTCACAGGAGACCTCTGAGCAGTACTTC
TRBD1 | once | TRBJ1-1 | TRBV6-5 | CASSYSAGGMTEAFF | TGTGCCAGCAGTTACAGCGCAGGGGGCATGACTGAAGCTTTCTTT
. | . | TRBJ2-3 | TRBV4-3 | CASSQTTPPYTDTQYF | TGCGCCAGCAGCCAGACCACACCACCCTACACAGATACGCAGTATTTT
. | . | TRBJ2-7 | TRBV25-1 | CASSEWGAATYEQYF | TGTGCCAGCAGTGAATGGGGAGCGGCCACCTACGAGCAGTACTTC
. | . | TRBJ2-1 | TRBV4-3 | CASSQEGRLGAYNEQFF | TGCGCCAGCAGCCAAGAAGGTCGGCTAGGGGCCTACAATGAGCAGTTCTTC
. | . | TRBJ1-2 | TRBV18 | CASSPQGKGLDGPIYGYTF | TGTGCCAGCTCACCACAGGGGAAGGGATTGGACGGCCCAATCTATGGCTACACCTTC
. | . | TRBJ2-7 | TRBV7-9 | CASIASDYEQYF | TGTGCCAGCATTGCTAGCGACTACGAGCAGTACTTC
. | many | TRBJ1-2 | TRBV5-1 | CASSLEGYGYTF | TGCGCCAGCAGCTTGGAGGGCTACGGCTACACCTTC
TRBD1 | . | TRBJ2-7 | TRBV4-1 | CASSPGRQGKAYEQYF | TGCGCCAGCAGCCCTGGTCGACAGGGGAAAGCCTACGAGCAGTACTTC
. | . | TRBJ1-1 | TRBV10-3 | CAISDLEGFTEAFF | TGTGCCATCAGTGATTTAGAGGGCTTCACTGAAGCTTTCTTT
TRBD1 | . | TRBJ1-5 | TRBV2 | CASSERQGNQPQHF | TGTGCCAGCAGTGAAAGACAGGGGAATCAGCCCCAGCATTTT
. | . | TRBJ2-5 | TRBV9 | CASSLPPEEIVWTQYF | TGTGCCAGCAGCCTACCCCCGGAAGAAATTGTGTGGACCCAGTACTTC
. | . | TRBJ2-1 | TRBV9 | CASSGRDIIDNEQFF | TGTGCCAGCAGCGGACGGGACATTATCGACAATGAGCAGTTCTTC
. | . | TRBJ2-1 | TRBV15 | CATSPGQERPLFF | TGTGCCACCAGTCCGGGTCAGGAACGGCCGTTGTTCTTC
TRBD2 | . | TRBJ2-1 | TRBV5-1 | CASSLQGALTSGRAIYEQFF | TGCGCCAGCAGCTTACAGGGGGCCCTGACTAGCGGGAGGGCTATCTATGAGCAGTTCTTC
TRBD2 | . | TRBJ2-5 | TRBV7-7 | CASGRGLANFQETQYF | TGTGCTAGCGGCAGGGGACTAGCGAATTTTCAAGAGACCCAGTACTTC
. | . | TRBJ2-3 | TRBV27 | CASSWSRHTTDTQYF | TGTGCCAGCAGTTGGAGTCGCCACACCACAGATACGCAGTATTTT
. | few | TRBJ1-1 | TRBV25-1 | CATVGQIEAFF | TGTGCCACCGTGGGGCAGATTGAAGCTTTCTTT
TRBD1 | . | TRBJ2-2 | TRBV11-3 | CASSPPGTADTGELFF | TGTGCCAGCAGCCCTCCCGGGACAGCCGACACCGGGGAGCTGTTTTTT
TRBD2 | . | TRBJ2-4 | TRBV28 | CASSLSGSAKNIQYF | TGTGCCAGCAGTCTAAGCGGGAGTGCCAAAAACATTCAGTACTTC
. | . | TRBJ2-7 | TRBV9 | CASSVEGGWSYEQYF | TGTGCCAGCAGCGTAGAAGGAGGGTGGTCCTACGAGCAGTACTTC
TRBD2 | . | TRBJ2-3 | TRBV19 | CASSTLPSGRSDTQYF | TGTGCCAGTAGTACGTTACCTAGCGGGAGATCAGATACGCAGTATTTT
. | . | TRBJ2-3 | TRBV25-1 | CASSELGDTDTQYF | TGTGCCAGCAGTGAATTGGGGGACACAGATACGCAGTATTTT
. | . | TRBJ1-2 | TRBV4-1 | CASSGGGYGYTF | TGCGCCAGCAGCGGGGGGGGCTATGGCTACACCTTC
. | . | TRBJ2-6 | TRBV28 | CASSLAGNSGANVLTF | TGTGCCAGCAGTTTAGCCGGGAACTCTGGGGCCAACGTCCTGACTTTC
. | . | TRBJ1-2 | TRBV4-1 | CASSQIMVFQGNYGYTF | TGCGCCAGCAGCCAGATCATGGTGTTTCAGGGGAACTATGGCTACACCTTC
. | . | TRBJ2-1 | TRBV19 | CASSRSTRGVRNEQFF | TGTGCCAGTAGTCGTTCGACTAGAGGTGTACGCAATGAGCAGTTCTTC
TRBD1 | . | TRBJ2-5 | TRBV7-9 | CASSLVTGGAETQYF | TGTGCCAGCAGCTTAGTGACAGGGGGCGCCGAGACCCAGTACTTC
. | . | TRBJ2-6 | TRBV4-3 | CASSQEGEDSSGANVLTF | TGCGCCAGCAGCCAAGAGGGTGAGGATTCCTCTGGGGCCAACGTCCTGACTTTC
TRBD2 | . | TRBJ2-1 | TRBV2 | CAGAGVVYNEQFF | TGTGCCGGAGCGGGAGTGGTCTACAATGAGCAGTTCTTC
TRBD1 | few | TRBJ1-1 | TRBV19 | CASISSGTGAEAFF | TGTGCCAGTATATCCTCCGGGACAGGGGCTGAAGCTTTCTTT
. | . | TRBJ2-5 | TRBV7-2 | CASSSPLGGGETQYF | TGTGCCAGCAGCTCCCCTCTTGGCGGTGGGGAGACCCAGTACTTC
. | . | TRBJ1-2 | TRBV10-2 | CASKGRSGLRANYGYTF | TGCGCCAGCAAGGGCCGATCAGGACTGAGAGCTAACTATGGCTACACCTTC
. | . | TRBJ2-5 | TRBV7-2 | CASSYQRGTQETQYF | TGTGCCAGCAGCTACCAAAGGGGTACTCAAGAGACCCAGTACTTC
. | . | TRBJ2-7 | TRBV5-1 | CASSFRSRTDLDYEQYF | TGCGCCAGCAGCTTTAGGTCTCGGACAGATCTAGACTACGAGCAGTACTTC
. | . | TRBJ1-1 | TRBV18 | CASSLLGDTEAFF | TGTGCCAGCTCGCTATTAGGGGACACTGAAGCTTTCTTT
. | . | TRBJ1-3 | TRBV2 | CASSGGGWNTIYF | TGTGCCAGCAGTGGGGGGGGCTGGAACACCATATATTTT